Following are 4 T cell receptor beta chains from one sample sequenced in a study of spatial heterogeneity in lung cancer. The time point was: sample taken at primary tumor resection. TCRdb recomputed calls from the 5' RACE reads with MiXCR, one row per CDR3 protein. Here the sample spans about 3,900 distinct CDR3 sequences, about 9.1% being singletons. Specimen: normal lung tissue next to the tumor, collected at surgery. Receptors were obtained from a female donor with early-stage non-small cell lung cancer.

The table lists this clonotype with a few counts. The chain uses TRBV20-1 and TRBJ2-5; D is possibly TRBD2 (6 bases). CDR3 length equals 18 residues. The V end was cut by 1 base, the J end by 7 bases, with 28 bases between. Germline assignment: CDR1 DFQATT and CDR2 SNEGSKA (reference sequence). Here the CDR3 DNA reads TGCAGTGCTAGAGTGCTGAGAGGAGGGGAAGTAGTATTTGGGACCCAGTACTTC. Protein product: CSARVLRGGEVVFGTQYF.

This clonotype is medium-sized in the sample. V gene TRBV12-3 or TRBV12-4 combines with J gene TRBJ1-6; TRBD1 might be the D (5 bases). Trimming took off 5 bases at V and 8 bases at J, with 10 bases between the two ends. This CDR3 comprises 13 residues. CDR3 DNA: TGTGCCAGCAGTCCAAACAGGCATTCACCCCTCCACTTT. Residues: CASSPNRHSPLHF.

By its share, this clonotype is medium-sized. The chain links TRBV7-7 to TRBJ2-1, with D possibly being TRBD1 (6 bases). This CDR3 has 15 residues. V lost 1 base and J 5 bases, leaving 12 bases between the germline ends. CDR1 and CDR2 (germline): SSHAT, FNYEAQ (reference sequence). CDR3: CASSLDRVGDNEQFF. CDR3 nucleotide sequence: TGTGCCAGCAGCTTAGACAGGGTAGGAGACAATGAGCAGTTCTTC.

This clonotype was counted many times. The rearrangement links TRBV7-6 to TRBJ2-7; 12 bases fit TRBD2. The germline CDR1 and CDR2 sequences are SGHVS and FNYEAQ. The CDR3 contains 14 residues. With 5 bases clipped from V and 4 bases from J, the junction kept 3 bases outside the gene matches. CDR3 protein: CASSMTSGSYEQYF. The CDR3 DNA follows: TGTGCCAGCAGCATGACTAGCGGGAGTTACGAGCAGTACTTC.